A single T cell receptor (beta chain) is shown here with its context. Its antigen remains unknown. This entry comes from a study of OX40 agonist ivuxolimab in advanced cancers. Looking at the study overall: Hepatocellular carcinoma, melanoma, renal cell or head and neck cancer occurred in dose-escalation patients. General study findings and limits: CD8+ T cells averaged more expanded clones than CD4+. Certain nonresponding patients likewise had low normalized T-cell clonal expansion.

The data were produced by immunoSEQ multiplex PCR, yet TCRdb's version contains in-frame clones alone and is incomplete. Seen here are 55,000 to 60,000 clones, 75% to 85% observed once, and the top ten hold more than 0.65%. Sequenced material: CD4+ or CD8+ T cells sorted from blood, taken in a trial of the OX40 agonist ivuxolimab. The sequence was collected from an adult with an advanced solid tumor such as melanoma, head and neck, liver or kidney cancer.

The CDR3 DNA is TGTGCCAGCAGTCCTCTAAAGGAGGACACTGAAGCTTTCTTT. Translating it yields CASSPLKEDTEAFF. The chain is built from TRBV6-6 and TRBJ1-1; D is ambiguous. V was pared by 5 bases and J by 3 bases, with 13 bases between. The CDR3 has 14 residues. Germline CDR1 MNHNY, CDR2 SVGAGI (reference sequence).